The rows below give T cell receptor beta chains drawn from one sample of a study of blood T cell repertoires in COVID-19. Data came from immunoSEQ multiplex PCR; TCRdb stores just in-frame clones and leaves some out. The sample contains about 120,000 clones, roughly four fifths of which appear only once. The sequencing sample was made of peripheral blood. The source of these receptors is a man aged 60-69 years with acute or convalescent COVID-19. Each CDR3 is given with its conserved first and last residue. The order of the fields is V gene, J gene, CDR3 protein.

>TRBV4-2|TRBJ1-2
CASSPLQGASNYGYTF
>TRBV3-1/TRBV3-2|TRBJ2-1
CASSQVGRGSYNEQFF
>TRBV7-3|TRBJ2-5
CASSLGGGRETQYF
>TRBV20-1|TRBJ1-6
CSASVGGFTYNSPLHF
>TRBV18|TRBJ1-2
CASSPPFQIYGYTF
>TRBV24-1|TRBJ2-2
CATSDFFSGTAGSGELFF
>TRBV7-7|TRBJ2-2
CASSFSIPAGGQGTGELFF
>TRBV7-3|TRBJ1-1
CASSLFSAGVPAFF
>TRBV5-1|TRBJ2-5
CASSLNGPHRGETQYF
>TRBV12-3/TRBV12-4|TRBJ2-7
CASSFSLNEQYF
>TRBV7-2|TRBJ1-5
CASSLAGGQHQPQHF
>TRBV6-1|TRBJ1-1
CASGAGTANTEAFF
>TRBV7-2|TRBJ1-5
CASSLSSNQPQHF
>TRBV9|TRBJ2-3
CASSAPGTGPLGAQYF
>TRBV7-8|TRBJ1-6
CASSPTGGRGNSPLHF
>TRBV3-1/TRBV3-2|TRBJ2-3
CASSQLRDTQYF
>TRBV19|TRBJ2-4
CASSIDPGPGLAKNIQYF
>TRBV5-6|TRBJ2-1
CASSLVTSGMGRGEQFF
>TRBV5-4|TRBJ2-1
CASSFRQGANNEQFF
>TRBV18|TRBJ1-2
CASSGLGSYGYTF
>TRBV7-3|TRBJ2-3
CASSSARGDTQYF
>TRBV5-4|TRBJ1-1
CASSHKAQGGGTEAFF
>TRBV2|TRBJ2-3
CASSERGLATDTQYF
>TRBV27|TRBJ2-7
CASSLSRSFYEQYF
>TRBV19|TRBJ1-6
CASSSGLRDSPLHF
>TRBV7-3|TRBJ2-3
CASSSSGGGTDTQYF
>TRBV5-5|TRBJ2-3
CASSFTGTSTDTQYF
>TRBV11-1|TRBJ2-7
CASSHLTRSGEQYF
>TRBV6-6|TRBJ2-3
CASSWGGEITDTQYF
>TRBV10-2|TRBJ2-1
CASRAGTGWGNEQFF
>TRBV7-9|TRBJ1-6
CASSVNSQNSPLHF